This T cell receptor (beta chain) was found in a study of T-cell memory formation after mild COVID-19. CDR3 length: 13 residues. In germline, CDR1 is SGHTA, CDR2 FQGNSA. The V gene lost 5 bases and the J gene lost 11 bases, with 18 bases spanning the gap. This clonotype has only a few counts. TCRdb fed the 5' RACE reads into MiXCR, producing one record per CDR3 protein. The sample lists around 310,000 distinct CDR3 sequences, 20% occurring once. Specimen: PBMCs or a T cell subset sorted from them (not recorded which). The TCR sequence derives from a man between 18 and 35 years old who had mild COVID-19 (a few samples of this study predate the infection). Cell type and time point are not known. This chain links TRBV7-2 with TRBJ1-2, with D maybe TRBD1 (6 bases). As DNA, the CDR3 is TGTGCCAGCAGCCCCCTCGGGGGCTCCAGTTACACCTTC. Translation gives CASSPLGGSSYTF.